A single sample is the source of the 9 T cell receptor beta chains below, sequenced in a study of blood T cell repertoires in COVID-19 (dated by TCRdb to the early 2020s). Libraries were constructed by the immunoSEQ multiplex PCR assay. Here the immuneACCESS table is served through TCRdb, limited to in-frame sequences with V and J called. Missing clones are a known gap in these copies; in checked studies unresolved V genes cover under half, and the rest lacks a known reason. For this sample there are roughly 380,000 clones; about nine tenths appear just once. 0.95% to 1.1% of the sample rests with the top ten. The sequenced sample was PBMCs or T cells enriched from blood (not recorded which). These receptors were taken from a woman in her 30s who had been exposed to COVID-19.

This chain connects TRBV5-1 to TRBJ1-2; D might be TRBD1 (5 bases). CDR3 size: 11 residues. Looked up from germline, CDR1 is SGHRS and CDR2 is YFSETQ. The V end lost 5 bases, the J end lost 9 bases, and 11 bases lay between the germline ends. CDR3 in DNA: TGCGCCAGCAGTAGAGCGGGACGCTACACCTTC. It specifies CASSRAGRYTF.

J is TRBJ1-2 and V is TRBV20-1; D not certain. V was trimmed by 8 bases and J by 0 bases, leaving 4 bases between them. Germline assignment: CDR1 DFQATT and CDR2 SNEGSKA (reference sequence). This CDR3 has 10 residues. CDR3 amino acids: CSLPNYGYTF. CDR3 coding DNA: TGCAGTCTACCTAACTATGGCTACACCTTC.

CDR3 nucleotide sequence: TGTGCCAGCAGTTCCCCCGGCGGGAAGGTAGAGACCCAGTACTTC. Translated, it gives CASSSPGGKVETQYF. The chain links TRBV28 to TRBJ2-5; D may be TRBD2 (6 bases). Germline CDR1 and CDR2: MDHEN and SYDVKM. This CDR3 comprises 15 residues. V was cut by 4 bases and J by 4 bases, with 16 bases left in between.

The rearrangement joins TRBV6-5 to TRBJ2-7, with TRBD1 as a possible D gene (6 bases). This CDR3 is built from 14 residues. Trimming took 5 bases from V and 4 from J, leaving 15 bases between them. Germline V gene lookup returns CDR1 MNHEY and CDR2 SVGAGI. CDR3 sequence: CASSRRTELYEQYF. The CDR3 coding sequence is TGTGCCAGCAGTCGCCGGACAGAGCTTTACGAGCAGTACTTC.

The chain links TRBV6-5 to TRBJ1-2; 10 bases fit TRBD1. Germline CDR1 reads MNHEY; CDR2 reads SVGAGI. V was pared by 5 bases and J by 5 bases, with 2 bases of the junction left unmatched. CDR3 size: 13 residues. The DNA for the CDR3 is TGTGCCAGCAGTCGGACAGGGGGTTATGGCTACACCTTC. It yields the protein CASSRTGGYGYTF.

The CDR3 bases are TGTGCCAGCACCCCACGGGGGAGCTCCTACGAGCAGTACTTC. Encoded protein: CASTPRGSSYEQYF. The chain employs TRBV3-1 (or the pseudogene TRBV3-2) and TRBJ2-7; a weak D match, TRBD2 (6 bases). Germline V gene lookup returns CDR1 LGHDT and CDR2 YNNKEL (reference sequence). Trimming shortened V by 7 bases and J by 0 bases, and 13 bases separated the two germline ends. The CDR3 contains 14 residues.

This clone showed up just once. This chain uses TRBV28 with TRBJ1-6; D is perhaps TRBD1 (5 bases). The CDR3 loop spans 13 amino acids. V lost 4 bases and J lost 10, with 11 bases in between. Germline CDR1 is MDHEN and CDR2 is SYDVKM. CDR3 sequence (DNA): TGTGCCAGCAGTTCCAGGGCGGAGTCACCCCTCCACTTT. The encoded protein is CASSSRAESPLHF.

V gene TRBV9 combines with J gene TRBJ2-2; tentative D call: TRBD2 (7 bases). V lost 3 bases to trimming and J lost 7 bases, with 22 bases between them. The CDR3 is 17 residues long. CDR1 and CDR2 from the germline V gene are SGDLS and YYNGEE. CDR3 protein: CASSDHREGRGSGELFF. The CDR3 region has the DNA TGTGCCAGCAGCGACCACAGGGAGGGGAGAGGCAGCGGGGAGCTGTTTTTT.

CDR3 bases: TGTGCCAGCAGCACCGGACAGGGGAACACTGAAGCTTTCTTT. Its translation: CASSTGQGNTEAFF. The genes are TRBV9 and TRBJ1-1, with 8 bases lining up with TRBD1. There are 14 residues in the CDR3. The V gene's germline CDR1 is SGDLS and CDR2 YYNGEE. V shed 4 bases and J 1 base; nucleotides not matched to a gene: 3.